Shown below are 2 T cell receptor beta chains from a single sample sequenced in a study of cytotoxic CD8 clonotypes in ibrutinib-treated CLL. Produced via immunoSEQ multiplex PCR; TCRdb's table is partial and in-frame only. This table holds about 36,000 clones, 71% found once. Sequences were derived from PBMCs, sampled at disease progression, from a patient treated with ibrutinib. These receptors all stem from a human donor with chronic lymphocytic leukemia.

This clone was detected once. V gene TRBV27 combines with J gene TRBJ1-1, with D unclear. Trimming took off 3 bases at V and 6 bases at J, with 11 bases between the two ends. The CDR3 loop spans 13 amino acids. Looked up from germline, CDR1 is MNHEY and CDR2 is SMNVEV (reference sequence). CDR3 sequence: CASSFRVRSEAFF. CDR3 DNA: TGTGCCAGCAGTTTTCGGGTAAGATCTGAAGCTTTCTTT.

The chain has TRBV4-1 and TRBJ2-1; TRBD1 or TRBD2 may be the D gene (5 bases each). Germline V gene data show CDR1 as MGHRA and CDR2 as YSYEKL. V was pared by 4 bases and J by 7 bases, with 23 bases between. The length of the CDR3 is 17 residues. The CDR3 loop is CASSPTRGGRIKNEQFF. Here the CDR3 DNA reads TGCGCCAGCAGCCCAACCCGTGGGGGTAGAATTAAAAATGAGCAGTTCTTC.